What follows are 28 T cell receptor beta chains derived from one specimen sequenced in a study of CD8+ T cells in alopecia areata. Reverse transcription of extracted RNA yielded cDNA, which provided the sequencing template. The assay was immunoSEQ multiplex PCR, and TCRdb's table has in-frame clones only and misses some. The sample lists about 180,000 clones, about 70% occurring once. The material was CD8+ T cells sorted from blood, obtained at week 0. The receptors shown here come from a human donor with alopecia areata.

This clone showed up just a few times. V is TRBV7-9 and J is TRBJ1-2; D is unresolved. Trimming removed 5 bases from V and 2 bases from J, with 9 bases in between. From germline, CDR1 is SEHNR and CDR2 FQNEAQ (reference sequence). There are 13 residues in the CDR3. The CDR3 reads CASSPGLNYGYTF. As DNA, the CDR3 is TGTGCCAGCAGCCCCGGACTCAACTATGGCTACACCTTC.

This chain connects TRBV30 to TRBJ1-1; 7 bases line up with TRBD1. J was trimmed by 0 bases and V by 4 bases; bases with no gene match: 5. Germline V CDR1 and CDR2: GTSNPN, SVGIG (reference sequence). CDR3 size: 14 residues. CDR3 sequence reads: CAWTEGTVNTEAFF. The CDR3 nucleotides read TGTGCCTGGACGGAAGGGACAGTGAACACTGAAGCTTTCTTT.

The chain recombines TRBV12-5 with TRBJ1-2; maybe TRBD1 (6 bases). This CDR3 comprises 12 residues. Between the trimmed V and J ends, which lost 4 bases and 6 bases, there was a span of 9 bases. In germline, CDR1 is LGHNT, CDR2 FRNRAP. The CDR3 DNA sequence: TGTGCTAGTGGTTCGAACAGGGATGGCTACACCTTC. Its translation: CASGSNRDGYTF.

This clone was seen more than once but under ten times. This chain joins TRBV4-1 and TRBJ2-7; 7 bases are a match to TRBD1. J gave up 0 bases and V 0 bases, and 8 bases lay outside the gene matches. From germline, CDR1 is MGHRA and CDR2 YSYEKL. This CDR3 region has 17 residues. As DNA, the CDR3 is TGCGCCAGCAGCCAAGAAACGGACAGGATGATCTCCTACGAGCAGTACTTC. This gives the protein CASSQETDRMISYEQYF.

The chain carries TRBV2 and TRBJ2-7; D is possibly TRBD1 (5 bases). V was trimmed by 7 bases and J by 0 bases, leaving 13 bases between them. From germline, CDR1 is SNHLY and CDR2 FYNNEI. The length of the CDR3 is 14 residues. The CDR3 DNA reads TGTGCCAGCATGGACAAACTCAGCTCCTACGAGCAGTACTTC. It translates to CASMDKLSSYEQYF.

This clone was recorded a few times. The chain's CDR3 is CSVEGIPGQAKYNEQFF. The CDR3 nucleotides read TGCAGCGTTGAAGGGATACCGGGACAGGCGAAATACAATGAGCAGTTCTTC. The chain recombines TRBV29-1 with TRBJ2-1; 8 nucleotides align to TRBD1. Germline V gene lookup returns CDR1 SQVTM and CDR2 ANQGSEA. This CDR3 has 17 amino acids. The J segment lost 4 bases and the V segment lost 1 base, leaving 12 bases of the junction unmatched.

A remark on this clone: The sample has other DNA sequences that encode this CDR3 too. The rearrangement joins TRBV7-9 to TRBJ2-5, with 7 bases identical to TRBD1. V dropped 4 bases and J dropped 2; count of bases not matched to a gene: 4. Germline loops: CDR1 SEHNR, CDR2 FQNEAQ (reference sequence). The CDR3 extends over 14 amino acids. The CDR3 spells CASSSTGAQETQYF. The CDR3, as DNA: TGTGCCAGCAGCTCTACAGGGGCTCAAGAGACCCAGTACTTC.

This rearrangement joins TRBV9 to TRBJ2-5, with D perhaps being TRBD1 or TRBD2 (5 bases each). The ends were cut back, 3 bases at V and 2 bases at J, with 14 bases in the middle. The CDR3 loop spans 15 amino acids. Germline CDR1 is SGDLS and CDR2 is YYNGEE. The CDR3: CASSALGTTQETQYF. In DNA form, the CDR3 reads TGTGCCAGCAGCGCTCTTGGGACCACTCAAGAGACCCAGTACTTC.

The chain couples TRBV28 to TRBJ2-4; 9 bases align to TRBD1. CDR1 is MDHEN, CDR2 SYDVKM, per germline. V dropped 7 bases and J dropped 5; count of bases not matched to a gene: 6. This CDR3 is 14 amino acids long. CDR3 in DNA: TGTGCCAGCACTACGGACAGGGGACAAAACATTCAGTACTTC. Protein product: CASTTDRGQNIQYF.

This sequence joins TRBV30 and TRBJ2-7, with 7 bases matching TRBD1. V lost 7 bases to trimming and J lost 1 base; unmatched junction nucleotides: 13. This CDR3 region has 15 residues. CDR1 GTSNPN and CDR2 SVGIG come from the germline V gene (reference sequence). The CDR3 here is CASGRQGIGSYEQYF. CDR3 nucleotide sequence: TGTGCCTCAGGCAGACAGGGAATAGGTTCCTACGAGCAGTACTTC.

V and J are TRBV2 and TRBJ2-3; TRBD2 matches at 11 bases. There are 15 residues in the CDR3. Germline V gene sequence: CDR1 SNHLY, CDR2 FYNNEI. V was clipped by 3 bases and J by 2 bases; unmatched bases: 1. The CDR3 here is CASSEGLAVTDTQYF. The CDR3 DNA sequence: TGTGCCAGCAGTGAGGGACTAGCGGTCACAGATACGCAGTATTTT.

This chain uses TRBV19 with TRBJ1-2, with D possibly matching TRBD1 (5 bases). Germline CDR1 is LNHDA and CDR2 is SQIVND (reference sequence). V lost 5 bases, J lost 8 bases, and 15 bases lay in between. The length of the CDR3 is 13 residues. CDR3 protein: CASSLSRVEGYTF. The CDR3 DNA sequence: TGTGCCAGTAGTCTCTCCAGGGTCGAGGGCTACACCTTC.

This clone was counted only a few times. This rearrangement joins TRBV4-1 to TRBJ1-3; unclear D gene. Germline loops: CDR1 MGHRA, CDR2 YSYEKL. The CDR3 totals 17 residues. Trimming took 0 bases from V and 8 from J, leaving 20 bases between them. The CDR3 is CASSQDPFTLTVYTIYF. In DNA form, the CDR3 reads TGCGCCAGCAGCCAAGATCCCTTCACCCTTACCGTCTACACCATATATTTT.

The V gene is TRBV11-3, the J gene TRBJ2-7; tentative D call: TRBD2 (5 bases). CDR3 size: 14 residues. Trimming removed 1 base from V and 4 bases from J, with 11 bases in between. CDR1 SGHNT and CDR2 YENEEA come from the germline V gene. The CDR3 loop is CASSLGAGEYEQYF. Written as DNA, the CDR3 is TGTGCCAGCAGCTTAGGAGCCGGGGAGTACGAGCAGTACTTC.

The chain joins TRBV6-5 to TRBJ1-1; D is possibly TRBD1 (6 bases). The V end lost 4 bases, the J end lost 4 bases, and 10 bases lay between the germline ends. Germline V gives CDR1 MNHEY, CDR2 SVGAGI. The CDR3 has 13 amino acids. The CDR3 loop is CASSWTVSTEAFF. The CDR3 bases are TGTGCCAGCAGTTGGACAGTTTCCACTGAAGCTTTCTTT.

The CDR3 DNA follows: TGTGCCAGCAGTTACATGGAGGAAGCTTTCTTT. Encoded protein: CASSYMEEAFF. This sequence joins TRBV6-6 and TRBJ1-1; D is uncertain. Germline CDR1 is MNHNY and CDR2 is SVGAGI (reference sequence). The V end was cut by 2 bases, the J end by 8 bases, with 6 bases between. The CDR3 loop spans 11 amino acids.

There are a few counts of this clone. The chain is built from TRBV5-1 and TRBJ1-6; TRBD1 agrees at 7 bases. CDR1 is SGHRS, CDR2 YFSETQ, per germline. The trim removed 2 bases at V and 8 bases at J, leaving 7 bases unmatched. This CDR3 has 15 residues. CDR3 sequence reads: CASSFGDRVYSPLHF. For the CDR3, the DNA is TGCGCCAGCAGCTTCGGCGACAGGGTGTATTCACCCCTCCACTTT.

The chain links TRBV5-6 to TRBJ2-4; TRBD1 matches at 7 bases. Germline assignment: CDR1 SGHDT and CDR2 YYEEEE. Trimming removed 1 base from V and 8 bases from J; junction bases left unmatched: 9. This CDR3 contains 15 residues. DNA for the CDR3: TGTGCCAGCAGCTTGTCGGGGACAGTGACGGACATTCAGTACTTC. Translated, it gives CASSLSGTVTDIQYF.

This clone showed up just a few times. Here the CDR3 DNA reads TGCAGCGTCGGACGGGACAGGGACTATGGCTACACCTTC. Its protein product is CSVGRDRDYGYTF. The J gene is TRBJ1-2, the V gene TRBV29-1; 9 bases agree with TRBD1. Germline V gene data show CDR1 as SQVTM and CDR2 as ANQGSEA. Germline trimming cut 6 bases from V and 3 bases from J; bases unmatched to any gene: 5. This CDR3 contains 13 residues.

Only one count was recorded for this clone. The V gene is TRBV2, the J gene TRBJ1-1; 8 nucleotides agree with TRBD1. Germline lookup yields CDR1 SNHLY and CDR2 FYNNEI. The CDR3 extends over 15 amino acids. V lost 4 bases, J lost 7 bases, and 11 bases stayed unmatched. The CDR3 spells CASSGSRAGGFEAFF. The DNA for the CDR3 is TGTGCCAGCAGTGGGAGTCGGGCAGGGGGCTTTGAAGCTTTCTTT.

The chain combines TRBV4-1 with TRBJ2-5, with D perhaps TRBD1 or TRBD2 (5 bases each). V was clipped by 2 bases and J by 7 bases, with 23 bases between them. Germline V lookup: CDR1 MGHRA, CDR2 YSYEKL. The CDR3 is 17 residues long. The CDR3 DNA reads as TGCGCCAGCAGCCAAACACTGACCCCGGGACCCCCAGGGACCCAGTACTTC. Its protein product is CASSQTLTPGPPGTQYF.

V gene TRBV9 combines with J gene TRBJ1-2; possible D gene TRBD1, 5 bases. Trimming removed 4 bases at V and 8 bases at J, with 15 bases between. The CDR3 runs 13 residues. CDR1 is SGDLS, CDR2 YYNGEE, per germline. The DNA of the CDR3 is TGTGCCAGCAGCTCCCGGCATGGGGGGGGCTACACCTTC. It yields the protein CASSSRHGGGYTF.

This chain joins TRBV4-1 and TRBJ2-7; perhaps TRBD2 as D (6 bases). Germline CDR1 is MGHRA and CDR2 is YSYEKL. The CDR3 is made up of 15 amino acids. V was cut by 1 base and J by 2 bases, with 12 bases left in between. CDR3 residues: CASSQGGGVPYEQYF. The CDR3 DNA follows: TGCGCCAGCAGCCAAGGAGGAGGGGTGCCCTACGAGCAGTACTTC.

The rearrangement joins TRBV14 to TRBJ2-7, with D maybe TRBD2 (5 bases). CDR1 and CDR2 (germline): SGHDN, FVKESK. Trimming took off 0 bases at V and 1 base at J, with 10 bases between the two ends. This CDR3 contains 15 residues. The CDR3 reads CASSQDFGGSYEQYF. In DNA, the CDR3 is TGTGCCAGCAGCCAAGATTTCGGAGGATCCTACGAGCAGTACTTC.

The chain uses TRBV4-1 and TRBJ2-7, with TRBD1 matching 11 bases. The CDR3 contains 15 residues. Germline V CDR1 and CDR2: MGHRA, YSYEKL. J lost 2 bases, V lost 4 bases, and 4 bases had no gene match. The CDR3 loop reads CASSRTGQGAYEQYF. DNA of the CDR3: TGCGCCAGCAGCCGAACGGGACAGGGGGCCTACGAGCAGTACTTC.

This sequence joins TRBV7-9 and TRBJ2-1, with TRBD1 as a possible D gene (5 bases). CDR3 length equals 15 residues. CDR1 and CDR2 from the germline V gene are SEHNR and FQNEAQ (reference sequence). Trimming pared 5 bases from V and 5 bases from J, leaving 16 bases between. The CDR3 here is CASSSYRSNNNEQFF. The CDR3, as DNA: TGTGCCAGCAGCAGCTACAGGTCTAACAACAATGAGCAGTTCTTC. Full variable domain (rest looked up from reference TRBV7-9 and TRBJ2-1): DTGVSQNPRHKITKRGQNVTFRCDPISEHNRLYWYRQTLGQGPEFLTYFQNEAQLEKSRLLSDRFSAERPKGSFSTLEIQRTEQGDSAMYLCASSSYRSNNNEQFFGPGTRLTVL.

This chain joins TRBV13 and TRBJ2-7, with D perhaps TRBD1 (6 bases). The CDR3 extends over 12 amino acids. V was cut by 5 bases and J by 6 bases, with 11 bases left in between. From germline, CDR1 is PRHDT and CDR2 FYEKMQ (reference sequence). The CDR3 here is CASSPGQSEQYF. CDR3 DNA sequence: TGTGCCAGCAGCCCAGGACAGTCCGAGCAGTACTTC.

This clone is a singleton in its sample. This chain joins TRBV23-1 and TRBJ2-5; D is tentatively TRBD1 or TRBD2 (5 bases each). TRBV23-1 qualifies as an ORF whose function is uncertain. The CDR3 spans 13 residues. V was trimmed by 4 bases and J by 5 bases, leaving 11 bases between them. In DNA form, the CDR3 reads TGCGCCAGCAGTCGAGAGGGGCGGGAGACCCAGTACTTC. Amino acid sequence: CASSREGRETQYF.